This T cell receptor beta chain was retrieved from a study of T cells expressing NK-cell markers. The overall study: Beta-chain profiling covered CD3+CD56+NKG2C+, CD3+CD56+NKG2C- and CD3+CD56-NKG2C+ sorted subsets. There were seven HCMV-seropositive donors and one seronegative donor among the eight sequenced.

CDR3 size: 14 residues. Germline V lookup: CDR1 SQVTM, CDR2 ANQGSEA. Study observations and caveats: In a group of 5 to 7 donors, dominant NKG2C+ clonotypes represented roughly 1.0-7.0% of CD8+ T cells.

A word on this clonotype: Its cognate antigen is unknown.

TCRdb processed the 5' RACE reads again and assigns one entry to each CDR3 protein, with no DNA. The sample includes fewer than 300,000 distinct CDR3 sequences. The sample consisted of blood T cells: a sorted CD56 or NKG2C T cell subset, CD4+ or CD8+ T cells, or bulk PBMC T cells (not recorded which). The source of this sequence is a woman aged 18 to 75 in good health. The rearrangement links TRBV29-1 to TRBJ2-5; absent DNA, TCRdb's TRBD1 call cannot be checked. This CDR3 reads CSARLGGFRETQYF.